The text below deals with one T cell receptor (beta chain). The data are from a study of shared clonotypes between healthy human individuals. Repertoires were generated with immunoSEQ multiplex PCR, while TCRdb's copy carries only in-frame clones and drops some. Of hundreds of thousands of clones listed, about 95% were seen once; the top ten hold roughly 0.1%. CD45RO-negative, CCR7-selected cells formed the naive CD8 fraction, which excluded terminally differentiated effector memory CD45RA+ cells. The germline gives CDR1 MNHEY, CDR2 SVGAGI. The CDR3 totals 14 residues. The germline V and J ends were trimmed by 4 bases and 2 bases, with 12 bases remaining between them.

The receptor was derived from a woman in her twenties or thirties in good health. The chain uses TRBV6-5 and TRBJ2-7; D gene unclear. The sequenced sample consisted of naive CD8+ T cells sorted from blood. The CDR3 here is CASSSDLRPYEQYF. The CDR3 nucleotides are TGTGCCAGCAGTTCCGACCTGCGCCCCTACGAGCAGTACTTC.